This TCR beta chain was observed in a study of blood T cell repertoires in COVID-19. Study in general: Sample material is recorded as cDNA or gDNA derived from T cells, B-cell-depleted T cells, or PBMCs.

Profiled with immunoSEQ multiplex PCR; TCRdb holds only in-frame clones, not every one. This table has about 81,000 clones, around 80% appearing once. CDR1 and CDR2 (germline): LGHDT, YNNKEL (reference sequence). CDR3 length: 16 amino acids. J lost 4 bases, V lost 0 bases, and 4 bases had no gene match. This TCR derives from a human donor in a cohort sampled during active COVID-19. The V gene is TRBV3-1 (or the pseudogene TRBV3-2), the J gene TRBJ1-5; 9 bases line up with TRBD1. Sequencing was done on a sample of peripheral blood. CDR3 sequence reads: CASSQDLQGANQPQHF. The CDR3 region has the DNA TGTGCCAGCAGCCAAGATTTACAGGGGGCGAATCAGCCCCAGCATTTT.